This entry concerns a single T cell receptor beta chain. Each CDR3 protein is one row after TCRdb ran MiXCR on the 5' RACE reads. Of roughly 550,000 distinct CDR3 sequences in the sample, around 21% were seen once. This sample was included in a study of T-cell memory formation after mild COVID-19. The CDR3 is 12 amino acids. The ends were cut back, 1 base at V and 6 bases at J, with 6 bases in the middle. The chain carries TRBV12-3 or TRBV12-4 and TRBJ1-2, with D unclear. The sequenced sample was PBMCs or a T cell subset sorted from them (not recorded which). The source of this sequence is an adult woman who had mild COVID-19 (a few samples of this study predate the infection). Cell type and time point are not known. The CDR3 DNA sequence: TGTGCCAGCAGTTTAGGACCGGATGGCTACACCTTC. It specifies CASSLGPDGYTF.